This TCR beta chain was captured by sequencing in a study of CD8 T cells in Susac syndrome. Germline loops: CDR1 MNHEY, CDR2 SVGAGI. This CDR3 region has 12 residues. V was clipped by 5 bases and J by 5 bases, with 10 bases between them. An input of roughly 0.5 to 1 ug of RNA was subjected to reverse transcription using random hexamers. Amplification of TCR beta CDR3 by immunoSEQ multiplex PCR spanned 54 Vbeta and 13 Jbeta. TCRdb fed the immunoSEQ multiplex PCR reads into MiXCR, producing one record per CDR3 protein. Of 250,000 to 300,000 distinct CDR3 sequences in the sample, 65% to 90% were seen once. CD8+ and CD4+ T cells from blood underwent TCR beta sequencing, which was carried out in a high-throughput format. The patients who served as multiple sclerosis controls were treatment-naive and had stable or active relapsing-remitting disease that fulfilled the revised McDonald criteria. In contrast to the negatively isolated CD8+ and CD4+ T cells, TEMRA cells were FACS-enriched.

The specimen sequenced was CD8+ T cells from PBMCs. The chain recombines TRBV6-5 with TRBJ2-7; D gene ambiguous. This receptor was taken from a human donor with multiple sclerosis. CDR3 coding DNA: TGTGCCAGCAGTCCCGACGCCGACGAGCAGTACTTC. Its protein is CASSPDADEQYF.